Shown below are 22 T cell receptor beta chains from a single sample sequenced in a study of cytomegalovirus exposure and HLA in healthy donors (dated by TCRdb to about 2017). Library preparation employed the immunoSEQ multiplex PCR assay. What TCRdb holds here is the immuneACCESS table cut down to in-frame rearrangements. Part of the clones is not present; checked against another copy, under half of the missing clones reflect an unresolved V gene, and the others are unexplained. The sample includes 150,000 to 200,000 clones, with approximately 89% observed a single time. The leading ten clones occupy 6.5% to 7.5% of the sample. Sequenced input: PBMCs. The receptors were gathered from a man aged 25 to 40 in good health and CMV-seropositive.

The rearrangement links TRBV6-5 to TRBJ1-5; D possibly corresponds to TRBD1 (6 bases). The CDR3 has 15 residues. V lost 7 bases and J 0 bases, leaving 13 bases between the germline ends. Germline CDR1 MNHEY, CDR2 SVGAGI. This CDR3 is CASKQGIFSNQPQHF. The DNA of the CDR3 is TGTGCCAGCAAACAGGGTATTTTTAGCAATCAGCCCCAGCATTTT.

This rearrangement joins TRBV30 to TRBJ2-1; D might be TRBD1 (6 bases). This CDR3 region has 12 residues. Germline lookup yields CDR1 GTSNPN and CDR2 SVGIG (reference sequence). The germline V and J ends were trimmed by 3 bases and 10 bases, with 13 bases remaining between them. CDR3 DNA: TGTGCCTGGAGCGCAGGGGTTCGGGAGCAGTTCTTC. Its protein is CAWSAGVREQFF. Combining the CDR3 with reference TRBV30 and TRBJ2-1 gives the whole variable domain SQTIHQWPATLVQPVGSPLSLECTVEGTSNPNLYWYRQAAGRGLQLLFYSVGIGQISSEVPQNLSASRPQDRQFILSSKKLLLSDSGFYLCAWSAGVREQFFGPGTRLTVL.

The V gene is TRBV7-9, the J gene TRBJ1-2; no clear D. This CDR3 has 17 amino acids. Germline V gives CDR1 SEHNR, CDR2 FQNEAQ (reference sequence). V was pared by 1 base and J by 4 bases, with 19 bases between. The CDR3 nucleotides are TGTGCCAGCAGCTTAGGGGTGGGCATTAAGGGTCTCTATGGCTACACCTTC. It translates to CASSLGVGIKGLYGYTF.

A single count supports this clone. This rearrangement joins TRBV11-2 to TRBJ2-2; tentative D call: TRBD2 (7 bases). Germline lookup yields CDR1 SGHAT and CDR2 FQNNGV. With 1 base removed from V and 6 bases from J, the gap between germline ends came to 12 bases. There are 15 residues in the CDR3. This chain's CDR3 is CASSLVAGAAGELFF. DNA of the CDR3: TGTGCCAGCAGCTTAGTTGCGGGGGCGGCCGGGGAGCTGTTTTTT.

The chain has TRBV7-2 and TRBJ2-7; 7 positions agree with TRBD1. The CDR3 is 16 residues long. V was pared by 5 bases and J by 3 bases, with 13 bases of the junction left unmatched. In germline, CDR1 is SGHTA, CDR2 FQGNSA. The CDR3 sequence is CASSETGSIKGYEQYF. CDR3 nucleotide sequence: TGTGCCAGCAGCGAGACAGGGTCCATTAAGGGCTACGAGCAGTACTTC.

This clone has only a few counts. The chain recombines TRBV10-3 with TRBJ1-2; D not resolved. CDR3 length: 14 residues. V was pared by 0 bases and J by 4 bases, with 9 bases between. CDR1 and CDR2 (germline): ENHRY, SYGVKD. The CDR3 loop reads CAISESGDGYGYTF. In DNA, the CDR3 is TGTGCCATCAGTGAGTCGGGTGACGGCTATGGCTACACCTTC.

This sequence joins TRBV6-6 and TRBJ2-7; D gene ambiguous. The CDR3 covers 14 residues. V was trimmed by 5 bases and J by 2 bases, leaving 13 bases between them. From germline, CDR1 is MNHNY and CDR2 SVGAGI (reference sequence). CDR3 DNA: TGTGCCAGCAGTCCCGGGCTTGGCGCCTACGAGCAGTACTTC. It encodes CASSPGLGAYEQYF.

The genes are TRBV7-9 and TRBJ2-7; 10 positions agree with TRBD2. This CDR3 is built from 16 residues. V gave up 5 bases and J gave up 7 bases; unmatched junction bases: 14. Germline lookup yields CDR1 SEHNR and CDR2 FQNEAQ (reference sequence). CDR3 DNA: TGTGCCAGCAGCCCCCCGGTGGGGCTAGCGGGGGATGAGCAGTACTTC. Translating gives CASSPPVGLAGDEQYF.

The chain has TRBV6-1 and TRBJ1-3; D is ambiguous. Trimming removed 3 bases at V and 0 bases at J, with 6 bases between. The CDR3 spans 14 residues. Germline CDR1 MNHNS, CDR2 SASEGT. The CDR3 DNA is TGTGCCAGCAGTGACGGGAGCTCTGGAAACACCATATATTTT. Residues: CASSDGSSGNTIYF.

The chain links TRBV9 to TRBJ1-2, with 7 bases aligning to TRBD1. The CDR3 totals 15 residues. Germline V gene lookup returns CDR1 SGDLS and CDR2 YYNGEE. The V and J ends lost 3 bases and 4 bases, in that order; junction bases with no gene match: 9. The CDR3 sequence: CASSAGTVGPYGYTF. In nucleotides, the CDR3 is TGTGCCAGCAGCGCCGGGACAGTGGGGCCCTATGGCTACACCTTC.

This rearrangement joins TRBV30 to TRBJ1-2; 11 nucleotides line up with TRBD1. Germline CDR1 and CDR2: GTSNPN and SVGIG (reference sequence). With 2 bases clipped from V and 0 bases from J, the junction kept 8 bases outside the gene matches. The CDR3 spans 17 residues. The CDR3 reads CAWSYGQGAQANYGYTF. For the CDR3, the DNA is TGTGCCTGGAGTTACGGACAGGGGGCTCAGGCTAACTATGGCTACACCTTC. Based on the CDR3 plus reference TRBV30 and TRBJ1-2, the full variable domain is SQTIHQWPATLVQPVGSPLSLECTVEGTSNPNLYWYRQAAGRGLQLLFYSVGIGQISSEVPQNLSASRPQDRQFILSSKKLLLSDSGFYLCAWSYGQGAQANYGYTFGSGTRLTVV.

The CDR3 loop is CASSQTGAGELFF. The CDR3, as DNA: TGCGCCAGCAGCCAGACAGGGGCCGGGGAGCTGTTTTTT. The V call is TRBV4-1, the J call TRBJ2-2, with 8 bases fitting TRBD1. The trim removed 3 bases at V and 6 bases at J, leaving 0 bases unmatched. The CDR3 covers 13 residues. Germline V gives CDR1 MGHRA, CDR2 YSYEKL.

The chain combines TRBV10-3 with TRBJ2-3; 8 nucleotides line up with TRBD2. The V segment lost 6 bases and the J segment 5 bases; nucleotides outside the gene matches: 10. CDR3 length: 15 amino acids. CDR1 ENHRY and CDR2 SYGVKD come from the germline V gene. CDR3: CAISSGGAGEDTQYF. Written as DNA, the CDR3 is TGTGCCATCAGCTCCGGGGGGGCGGGGGAAGATACGCAGTATTTT.

V is TRBV9 and J is TRBJ2-5; the D is unclear. V shed 0 bases and J shed 1 base, with 7 bases lying between them. Germline V CDR1 and CDR2: SGDLS, YYNGEE. This CDR3 comprises 14 residues. CDR3 protein: CASSVEATQETQYF. CDR3 sequence (DNA): TGTGCCAGCAGCGTAGAGGCTACCCAAGAGACCCAGTACTTC.

The chain carries TRBV11-3 and TRBJ2-7; D is undetermined. This CDR3 is built from 11 residues. In germline, CDR1 is SGHNT, CDR2 YENEEA. The V gene lost 4 bases and the J gene lost 0 bases, with 1 base spanning the gap. The chain's CDR3 is CASSSSYEQYF. The CDR3 nucleotides read TGTGCCAGCAGCTCCTCCTACGAGCAGTACTTC.

V gene TRBV6-6 combines with J gene TRBJ2-3; D not resolved. CDR3 size: 13 residues. Germline-derived CDR1 and CDR2 are MNHNY and SVGAGI (reference sequence). V lost 7 bases, J lost 0 bases, and 8 bases lay in between. The CDR3 bases are TGTGCCAGCACCCCCCGAAGCACAGATACGCAGTATTTT. Translated, it gives CASTPRSTDTQYF.

V usage is TRBV15 and J usage is TRBJ2-1; TRBD2 aligns across 8 bases. V trimming: 5 bases; J trimming: 10 bases; junction bases outside the gene matches: 16. Germline CDR1 reads LNHNV; CDR2 reads YYDKDF (reference sequence). This CDR3 is built from 16 residues. CDR3 bases: TGTGCCACCAGCCCCACCTACAGGCTAGCGGGCGACGAGCAGTTCTTC. Its protein is CATSPTYRLAGDEQFF.

The chain links TRBV7-2 to TRBJ1-5; D is perhaps TRBD1 (6 bases). The CDR3 has 16 amino acids. From germline, CDR1 is SGHTA and CDR2 FQGNSA. Between the trimmed V and J ends, which lost 4 bases and 6 bases, there was a span of 19 bases. CDR3 amino acids: CASSSSDSVVGQPQHF. For the CDR3, the DNA is TGTGCCAGCAGCTCATCGGACAGCGTTGTAGGTCAGCCCCAGCATTTT.

This clone was counted only a few times. This chain links TRBV5-1 with TRBJ1-2; possible D gene TRBD1, 5 bases. The CDR3 is 14 amino acids. Germline V lookup: CDR1 SGHRS, CDR2 YFSETQ. Trimming took 4 bases from V and 2 from J, leaving 12 bases between them. The CDR3 reads CASSPGGVNYGYTF. CDR3 DNA sequence: TGCGCCAGCAGCCCGGGAGGGGTAAACTATGGCTACACCTTC.

This clone has only one observation. The chain recombines TRBV4-2 with TRBJ2-7, with D perhaps TRBD2 (6 bases). There are 17 residues in the CDR3. Deletions cut 1 base from V and 4 bases from J, with 20 bases between. The germline V gene has CDR1 LGHNA and CDR2 YNFKEQ. CDR3 in amino acids: CASSQAVRDSSEYEQYF. For the CDR3, the DNA is TGTGCCAGCAGCCAAGCAGTCAGGGACTCATCGGAATACGAGCAGTACTTC.

The V gene is TRBV9, the J gene TRBJ1-1; D is perhaps TRBD1 (5 bases). Trimming removed 4 bases at V and 6 bases at J, with 16 bases between. This CDR3 spans 14 amino acids. Germline lookup yields CDR1 SGDLS and CDR2 YYNGEE. The CDR3 nucleotides read TGTGCCAGCAGCCCCCGGGGGGGTACTTCTGAAGCTTTCTTT. Its translation: CASSPRGGTSEAFF.

The V call is TRBV7-9, the J call TRBJ2-7; the D is unclear. Germline-derived CDR1 and CDR2 are SEHNR and FQNEAQ (reference sequence). V lost 5 bases to trimming and J lost 3 bases, with 8 bases between them. CDR3 size: 12 residues. CDR3 loop: CASSRPLYEQYF. Here the CDR3 DNA reads TGTGCCAGCAGCCGACCACTCTACGAGCAGTACTTC.